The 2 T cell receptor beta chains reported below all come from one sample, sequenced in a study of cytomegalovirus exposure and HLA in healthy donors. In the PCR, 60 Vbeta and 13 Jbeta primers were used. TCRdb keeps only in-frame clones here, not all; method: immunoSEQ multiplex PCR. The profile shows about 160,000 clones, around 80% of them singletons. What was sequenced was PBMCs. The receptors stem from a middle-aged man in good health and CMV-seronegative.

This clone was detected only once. CDR3 nucleotide sequence: TGTGCCAGCTCACCAGGGGGCGATCAGCCCCAGCATTTT. It is translated as CASSPGGDQPQHF. The V gene is TRBV18, the J gene TRBJ1-5; D might be TRBD1 (6 bases). V lost 2 bases, J lost 5 bases, and 7 bases lay in between. The CDR3 extends over 13 amino acids. CDR1 is KGHSH and CDR2 is LQKENI in the germline V gene.

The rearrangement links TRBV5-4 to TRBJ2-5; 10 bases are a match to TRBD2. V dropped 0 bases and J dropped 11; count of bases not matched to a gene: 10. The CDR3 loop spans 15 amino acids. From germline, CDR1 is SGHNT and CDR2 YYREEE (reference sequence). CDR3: CASSLEGLAEGEQYF. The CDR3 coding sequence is TGTGCCAGCAGCTTGGAAGGACTAGCGGAAGGGGAGCAGTACTTC.